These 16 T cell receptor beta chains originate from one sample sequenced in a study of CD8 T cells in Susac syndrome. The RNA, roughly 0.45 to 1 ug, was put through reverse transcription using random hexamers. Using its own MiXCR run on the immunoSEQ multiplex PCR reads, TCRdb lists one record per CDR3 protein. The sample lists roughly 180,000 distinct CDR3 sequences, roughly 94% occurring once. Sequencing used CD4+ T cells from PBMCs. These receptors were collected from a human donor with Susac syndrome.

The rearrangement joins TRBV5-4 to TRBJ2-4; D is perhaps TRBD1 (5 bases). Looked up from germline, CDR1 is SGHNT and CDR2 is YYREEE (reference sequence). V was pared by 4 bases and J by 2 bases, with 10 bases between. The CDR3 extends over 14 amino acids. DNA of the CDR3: TGTGCCAGCAGCAGAGACAGCTCCAAAAACATTCAGTACTTC. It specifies CASSRDSSKNIQYF.

The DNA for the CDR3 is TGCGCCAGCGATCCGGGACACCCGAACACTGAAGCTTTCTTT. Amino acids: CASDPGHPNTEAFF. This chain joins TRBV23-1 and TRBJ1-1, with a weak D call TRBD1 (6 bases). TRBV23-1 is identified as an open reading frame with a role that is uncertain. V gave up 8 bases and J gave up 1 base, with 14 bases separating them. This CDR3 has 14 amino acids.

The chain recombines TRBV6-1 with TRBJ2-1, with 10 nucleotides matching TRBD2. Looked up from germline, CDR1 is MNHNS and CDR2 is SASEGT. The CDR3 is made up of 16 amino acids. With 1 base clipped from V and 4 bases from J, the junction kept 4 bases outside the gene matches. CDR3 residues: CASSEEVLAGYNEQFF. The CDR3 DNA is TGTGCCAGCAGTGAAGAGGTACTAGCGGGGTACAATGAGCAGTTCTTC.

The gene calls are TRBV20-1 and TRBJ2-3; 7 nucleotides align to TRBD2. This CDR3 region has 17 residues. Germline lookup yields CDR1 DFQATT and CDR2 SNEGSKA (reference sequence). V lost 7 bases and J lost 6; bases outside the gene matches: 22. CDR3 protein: CSVTSPKAGVKWDTQYF. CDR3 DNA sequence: TGCAGTGTTACCTCACCCAAGGCGGGAGTCAAGTGGGATACGCAGTATTTT.

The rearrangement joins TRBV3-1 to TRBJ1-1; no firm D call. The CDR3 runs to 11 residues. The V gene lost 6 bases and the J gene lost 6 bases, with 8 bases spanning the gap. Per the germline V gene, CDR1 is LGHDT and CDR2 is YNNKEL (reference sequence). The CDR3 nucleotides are TGTGCCAGCAGTTACGGGCCTGAAGCTTTCTTT. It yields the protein CASSYGPEAFF.

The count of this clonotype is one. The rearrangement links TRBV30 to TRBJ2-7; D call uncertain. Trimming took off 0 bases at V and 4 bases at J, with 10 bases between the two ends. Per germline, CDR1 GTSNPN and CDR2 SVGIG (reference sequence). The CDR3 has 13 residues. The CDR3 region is CAWSVHGPYEQYF. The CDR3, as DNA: TGTGCCTGGAGTGTCCACGGCCCTTACGAGCAGTACTTC.

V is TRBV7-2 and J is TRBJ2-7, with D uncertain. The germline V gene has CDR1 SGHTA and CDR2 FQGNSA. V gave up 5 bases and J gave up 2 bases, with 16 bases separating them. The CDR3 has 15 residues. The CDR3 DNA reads TGTGCCAGCAGCCACAGCCTGAGATCTACCTACGAGCAGTACTTC. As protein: CASSHSLRSTYEQYF.

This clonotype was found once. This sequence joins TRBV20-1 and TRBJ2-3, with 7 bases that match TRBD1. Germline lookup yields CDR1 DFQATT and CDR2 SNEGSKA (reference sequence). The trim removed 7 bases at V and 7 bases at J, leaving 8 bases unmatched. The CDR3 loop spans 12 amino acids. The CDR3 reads CSVDPRGYTQYF. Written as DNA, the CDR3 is TGCAGTGTCGACCCCAGGGGGTATACGCAGTATTTT.

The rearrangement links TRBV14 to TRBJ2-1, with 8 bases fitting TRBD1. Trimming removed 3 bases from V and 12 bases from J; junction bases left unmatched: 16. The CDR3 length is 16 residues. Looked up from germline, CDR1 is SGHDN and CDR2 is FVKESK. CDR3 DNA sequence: TGTGCCAGCAGCCATCGACAGGGGTCCCTCGGGAGTGGGCAGTTCTTC. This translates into CASSHRQGSLGSGQFF. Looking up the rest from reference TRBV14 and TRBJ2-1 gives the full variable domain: EAGVTQFPSHSVIEKGQTVTLRCDPISGHDNLYWYRRVMGKEIKFLLHFVKESKQDESGMPNNRFLAERTGGTYSTLKVQPAELEDSGVYFCASSHRQGSLGSGQFFGPGTRLTVL.

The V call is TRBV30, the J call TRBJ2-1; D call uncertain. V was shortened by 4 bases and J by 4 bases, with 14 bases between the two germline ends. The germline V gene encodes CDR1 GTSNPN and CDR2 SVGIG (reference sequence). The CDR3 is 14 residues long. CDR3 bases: TGTGCCTGGACAAGCCCCGCGAGGTACAATGAGCAGTTCTTC. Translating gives CAWTSPARYNEQFF.

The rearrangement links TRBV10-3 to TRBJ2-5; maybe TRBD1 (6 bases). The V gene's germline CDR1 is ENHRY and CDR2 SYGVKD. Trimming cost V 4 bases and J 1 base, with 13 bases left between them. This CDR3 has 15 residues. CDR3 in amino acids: CAISAARGGQETQYF. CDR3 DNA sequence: TGTGCCATCAGTGCAGCCCGAGGGGGCCAAGAGACCCAGTACTTC.

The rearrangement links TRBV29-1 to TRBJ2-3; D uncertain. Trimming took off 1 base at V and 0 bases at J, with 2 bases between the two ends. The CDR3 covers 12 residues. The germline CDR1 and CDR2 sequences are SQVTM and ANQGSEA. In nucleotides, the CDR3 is TGCAGCGTTGAAGTGAGCACAGATACGCAGTATTTT. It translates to CSVEVSTDTQYF.

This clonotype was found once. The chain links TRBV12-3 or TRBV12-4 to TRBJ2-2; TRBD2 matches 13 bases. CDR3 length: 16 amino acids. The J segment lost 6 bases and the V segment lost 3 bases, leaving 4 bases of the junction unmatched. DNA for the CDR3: TGTGCCAGCAGTTTGGGACTAGCGGGAACTCCCGGGGAGCTGTTTTTT. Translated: CASSLGLAGTPGELFF.

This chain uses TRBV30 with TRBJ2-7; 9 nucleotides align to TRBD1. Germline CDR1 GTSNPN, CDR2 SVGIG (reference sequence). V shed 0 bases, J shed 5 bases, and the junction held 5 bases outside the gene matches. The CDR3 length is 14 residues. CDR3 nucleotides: TGTGCCTGGAGTGTACAGGGACAGGGTGACGAGCAGTACTTC. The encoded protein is CAWSVQGQGDEQYF.

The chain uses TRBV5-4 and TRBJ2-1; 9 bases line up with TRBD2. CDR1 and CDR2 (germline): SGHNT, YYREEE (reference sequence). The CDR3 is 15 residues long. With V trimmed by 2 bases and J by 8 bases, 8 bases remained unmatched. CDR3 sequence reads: CASSLVSGGIDEQFF. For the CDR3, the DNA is TGTGCCAGCAGCTTAGTTAGCGGGGGAATCGATGAGCAGTTCTTC.

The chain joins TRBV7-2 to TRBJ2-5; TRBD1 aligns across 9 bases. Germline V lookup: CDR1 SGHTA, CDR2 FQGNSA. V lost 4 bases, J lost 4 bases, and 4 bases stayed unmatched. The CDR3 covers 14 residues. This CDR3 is CASSSTGGGETQYF. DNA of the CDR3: TGTGCCAGCAGCTCGACAGGGGGTGGAGAGACCCAGTACTTC.